This T cell receptor beta chain was recovered during a study of neoadjuvant anti-PD-1 for oral cavity cancer. Assay: immunoSEQ multiplex PCR; the TCRdb copy retains only in-frame clones and omits some. The sample carries fewer than 70,000 clones, under 85% recorded once. The sequence came from a person between 40 and 79 years old with oral cavity squamous cell carcinoma. The source material was PBMCs, sampled before nivolumab (anti-PD-1) treatment.

The CDR3 nucleotides read TGTGCCAGCAGCGCTACGGGAGAGGTTGAAGCTTTCTTT. Its translation: CASSATGEVEAFF. This chain uses TRBV7-3 with TRBJ1-1, with no clear D. The V end lost 5 bases, the J end lost 7 bases, and 14 bases lay between the germline ends. The CDR3 sequence is 13 residues long. Germline V CDR1 and CDR2: SGHTA, FQGTGA. Filled out from reference TRBV7-3 and TRBJ1-1, the complete variable domain reads GAGVSQTPSNKVTEKGKYVELRCDPISGHTALYWYRQSLGQGPEFLIYFQGTGAADDSGLPNDRFFAVRPEGSVSTLKIQRTERGDSAVYLCASSATGEVEAFFGQGTRLTVV.